This T cell receptor beta chain stems from a study of blood T cell repertoires in COVID-19. Study at large: T cells, B-cell-depleted T cells, or PBMCs provided the cDNA or gDNA that served as material.

Adults between about 18 and 89 years of age took part from 20 to 25 US areas. The CDR3 is 20 amino acids. Clones were read by immunoSEQ multiplex PCR, and TCRdb kept only the in-frame ones, dropping some. Of a few hundred thousand clones in the sample, about 86% were seen once. The V gene is TRBV12-2, the J gene TRBJ2-1; the tabulated D call, TRBD2, remains unverified against the DNA. TRBV12-2 is deemed a pseudogene. The receptor was derived from a woman between 50 and 59 years old in a cohort exposed to, infected with or recovered from COVID-19 (not recorded which). Sequenced: PBMCs or T cells enriched from blood (not recorded which). The chain's CDR3 is CASRLAVLAGGQSSYNEQFF. For the CDR3, the DNA is TGTGCAAGTCGCTTAGCCGTACTAGCGGGGGGCCAGAGCTCCTACAATGAGCAGTTCTTC.